The T cell receptor (beta chain) described here comes from a study of blood T cell repertoires in COVID-19. Overall study context: Whether acute or convalescent, the COVID-19 samples came from the United States, Italy and Spain. T cells, B-cell-depleted T cells, or PBMCs supplied cDNA or gDNA.

The table came from immunoSEQ multiplex PCR; TCRdb's copy has only in-frame clones and leaves some out. The sample carries more than 200,000 clones, under 90% recorded once. This CDR3 has 16 amino acids. Germline V gene lookup returns CDR1 LNHNV and CDR2 YYDKDF (reference sequence). Trimming removed 0 bases from V and 7 bases from J; junction bases left unmatched: 5. Sample: peripheral blood. The sequence was obtained from a man aged 50 to 60 with COVID-19, enrolled during active disease. The chain is built from TRBV15 and TRBJ1-4; 10 bases line up with TRBD1. CDR3 bases: TGTGCCACCAGCAGAGATCTGACAGGGGGCCTTGAAAAACTGTTTTTT. It yields the protein CATSRDLTGGLEKLFF.